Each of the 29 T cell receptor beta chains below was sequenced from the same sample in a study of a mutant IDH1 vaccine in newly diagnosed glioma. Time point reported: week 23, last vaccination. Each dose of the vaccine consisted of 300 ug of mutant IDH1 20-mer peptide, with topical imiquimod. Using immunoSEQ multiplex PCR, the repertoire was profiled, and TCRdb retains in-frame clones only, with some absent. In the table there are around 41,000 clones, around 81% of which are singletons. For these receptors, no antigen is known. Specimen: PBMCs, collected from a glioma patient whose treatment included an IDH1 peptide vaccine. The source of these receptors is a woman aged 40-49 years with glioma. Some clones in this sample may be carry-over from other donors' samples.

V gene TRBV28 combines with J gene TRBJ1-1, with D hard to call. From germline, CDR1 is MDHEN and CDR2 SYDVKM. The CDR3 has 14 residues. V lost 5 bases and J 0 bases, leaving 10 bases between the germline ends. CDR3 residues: CASSPLIVNTEAFF. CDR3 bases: TGTGCCAGCAGTCCCCTTATAGTGAACACTGAAGCTTTCTTT.

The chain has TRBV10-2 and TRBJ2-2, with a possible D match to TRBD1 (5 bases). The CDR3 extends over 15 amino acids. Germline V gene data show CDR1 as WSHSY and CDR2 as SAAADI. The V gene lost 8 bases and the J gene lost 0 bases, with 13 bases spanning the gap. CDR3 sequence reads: CASGQPTSNTGELFF. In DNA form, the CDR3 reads TGCGCCAGCGGACAACCCACTTCGAACACCGGGGAGCTGTTTTTT.

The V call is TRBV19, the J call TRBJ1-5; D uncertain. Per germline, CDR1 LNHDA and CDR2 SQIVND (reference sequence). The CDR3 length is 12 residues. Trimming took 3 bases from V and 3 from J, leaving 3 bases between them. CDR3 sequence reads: CASSIVNQPQHF. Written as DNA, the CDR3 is TGTGCCAGTAGTATCGTCAATCAGCCCCAGCATTTT.

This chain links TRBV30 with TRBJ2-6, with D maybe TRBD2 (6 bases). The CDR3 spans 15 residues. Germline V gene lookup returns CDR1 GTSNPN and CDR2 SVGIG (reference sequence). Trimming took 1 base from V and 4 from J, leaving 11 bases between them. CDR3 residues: CAWSGGEAGANVLTF. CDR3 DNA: TGTGCCTGGAGTGGCGGGGAGGCAGGGGCCAACGTCCTGACTTTC.

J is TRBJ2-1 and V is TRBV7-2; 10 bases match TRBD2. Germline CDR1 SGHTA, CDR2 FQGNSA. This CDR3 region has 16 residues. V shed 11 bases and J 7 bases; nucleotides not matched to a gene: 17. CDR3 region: CASGGGGLALQNEQFF. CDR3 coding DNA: TGTGCCTCAGGGGGCGGGGGACTAGCGTTACAAAATGAGCAGTTCTTC.

In DNA, the CDR3 is TGTGCCAGCAGTTACCGGGGACAGGGGGTTTTCTATGGCTACACCTTC. Amino acids: CASSYRGQGVFYGYTF. The chain recombines TRBV6-5 with TRBJ1-2; 11 bases align to TRBD1. Germline V CDR1 and CDR2: MNHEY, SVGAGI. The CDR3 is 16 amino acids. The V segment lost 2 bases and the J segment 4 bases; nucleotides outside the gene matches: 6.

The CDR3 spells CASSPKAYNQPQHF. CDR3 nucleotide sequence: TGCGCCAGCAGCCCGAAAGCCTACAATCAGCCCCAGCATTTT. The chain links TRBV4-3 to TRBJ1-5; D call uncertain. V lost 4 bases, J lost 3 bases, and 10 bases lay in between. Germline values: CDR1 LGHNA, CDR2 YSLEER. The CDR3 is 14 residues long.

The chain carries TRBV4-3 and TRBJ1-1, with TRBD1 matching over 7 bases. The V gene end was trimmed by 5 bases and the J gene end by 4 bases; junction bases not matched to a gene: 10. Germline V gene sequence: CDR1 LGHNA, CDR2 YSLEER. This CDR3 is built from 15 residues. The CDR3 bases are TGCGCCAGCAGCTCTCGTCCACAGGGGACCACTGAAGCTTTCTTT. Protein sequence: CASSSRPQGTTEAFF.

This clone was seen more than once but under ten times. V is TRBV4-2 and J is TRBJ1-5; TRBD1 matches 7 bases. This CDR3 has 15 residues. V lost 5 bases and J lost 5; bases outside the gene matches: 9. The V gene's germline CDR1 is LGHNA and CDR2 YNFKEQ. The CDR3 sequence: CASSIGTERDQPQHF. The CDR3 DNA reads TGTGCCAGCAGCATCGGGACAGAGAGGGATCAGCCCCAGCATTTT.

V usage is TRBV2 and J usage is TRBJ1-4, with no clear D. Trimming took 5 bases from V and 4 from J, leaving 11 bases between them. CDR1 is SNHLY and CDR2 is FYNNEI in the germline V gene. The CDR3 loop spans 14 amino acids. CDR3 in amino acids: CASSPISRNEKLFF. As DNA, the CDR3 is TGTGCCAGCAGTCCCATCAGCCGTAATGAAAAACTGTTTTTT. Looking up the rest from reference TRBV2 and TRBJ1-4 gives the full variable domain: EPEVTQTPSHQVTQMGQEVILRCVPISNHLYFYWYRQILGQKVEFLVSFYNNEISEKSEIFDDQFSVERPDGSNFTLKIRSTKLEDSAMYFCASSPISRNEKLFFGSGTQLSVL.

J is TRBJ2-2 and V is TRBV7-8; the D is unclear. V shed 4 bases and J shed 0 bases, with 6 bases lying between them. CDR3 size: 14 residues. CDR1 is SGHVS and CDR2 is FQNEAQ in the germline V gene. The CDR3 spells CASSSLSNTGELFF. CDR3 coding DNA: TGTGCCAGCAGCTCGTTATCGAACACCGGGGAGCTGTTTTTT.

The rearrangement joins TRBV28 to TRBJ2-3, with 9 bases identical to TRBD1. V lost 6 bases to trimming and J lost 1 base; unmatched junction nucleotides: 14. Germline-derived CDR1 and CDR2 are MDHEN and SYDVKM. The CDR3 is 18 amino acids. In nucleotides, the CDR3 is TGTGCCAGCAGGTCCCTCTACAGGGGGCCGGAGGGCACAGATACGCAGTATTTT. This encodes CASRSLYRGPEGTDTQYF.

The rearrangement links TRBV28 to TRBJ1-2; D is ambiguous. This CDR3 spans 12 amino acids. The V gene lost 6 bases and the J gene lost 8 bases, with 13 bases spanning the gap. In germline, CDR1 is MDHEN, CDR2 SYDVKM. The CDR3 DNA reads TGTGCCAGCAGGAAGCGGGCCCCGGGCTACACCTTC. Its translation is CASRKRAPGYTF.

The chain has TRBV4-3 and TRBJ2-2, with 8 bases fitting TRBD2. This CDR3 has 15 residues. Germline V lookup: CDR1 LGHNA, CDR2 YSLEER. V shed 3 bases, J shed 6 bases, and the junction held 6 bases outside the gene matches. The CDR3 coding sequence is TGCGCCAGCAGCCAGGGCGGGGGGTTCGCCGGGGAGCTGTTTTTT. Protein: CASSQGGGFAGELFF.

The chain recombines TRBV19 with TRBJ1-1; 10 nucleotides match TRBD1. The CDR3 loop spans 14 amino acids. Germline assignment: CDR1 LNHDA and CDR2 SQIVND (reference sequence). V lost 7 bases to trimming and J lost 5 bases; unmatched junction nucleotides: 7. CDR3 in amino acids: CASMTGGVETEAFF. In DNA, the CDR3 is TGTGCCAGTATGACAGGGGGCGTCGAGACTGAAGCTTTCTTT.

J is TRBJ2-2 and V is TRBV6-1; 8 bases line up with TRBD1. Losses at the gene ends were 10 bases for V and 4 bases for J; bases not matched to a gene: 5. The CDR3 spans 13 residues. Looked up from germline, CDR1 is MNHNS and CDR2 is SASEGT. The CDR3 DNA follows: TGTGCCATACGGACAGGGCCCACCGGGGAGCTGTTTTTT. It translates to CAIRTGPTGELFF.

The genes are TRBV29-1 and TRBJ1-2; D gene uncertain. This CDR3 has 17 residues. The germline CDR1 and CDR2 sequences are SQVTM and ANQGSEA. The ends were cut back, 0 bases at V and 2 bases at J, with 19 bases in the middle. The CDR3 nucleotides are TGCAGCGTTGAAGACCCCTTTCCTACCGGGAACAACTATGGCTACACCTTC. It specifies CSVEDPFPTGNNYGYTF.

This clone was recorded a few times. The CDR3: CASSPRQGAQETQYF. In DNA, the CDR3 is TGTGCCAGCTCACCACGACAGGGGGCCCAAGAGACCCAGTACTTC. The V call is TRBV18, the J call TRBJ2-5, with 10 bases identical to TRBD1. CDR3 length: 15 residues. Trimming at V came to 1 base and at J to 1 base, leaving 0 bases not matched to a gene. The V gene's germline CDR1 is KGHSH and CDR2 LQKENI. The complete variable domain, with remaining parts taken from reference TRBV18 and TRBJ2-5, reads NAGVMQNPRHLVRRRGQEARLRCSPMKGHSHVYWYRQLPEEGLKFMVYLQKENIIDESGMPKERFSAEFPKEGPSILRIQQVVRGDSAAYFCASSPRQGAQETQYFGPGTRLLVL.

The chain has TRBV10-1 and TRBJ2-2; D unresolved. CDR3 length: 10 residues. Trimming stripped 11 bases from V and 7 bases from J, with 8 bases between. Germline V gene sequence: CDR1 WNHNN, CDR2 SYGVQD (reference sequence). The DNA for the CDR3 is TGCGCCTCCCCAAACGGGGAGCTGTTTTTT. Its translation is CASPNGELFF.

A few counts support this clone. The CDR3 DNA is TGTGCCAGCAGCCGGGACAGGGTGTTTGGCACAGATACGCAGTATTTT. It translates to CASSRDRVFGTDTQYF. V and J are TRBV7-3 and TRBJ2-3; 9 bases align to TRBD1. Germline V gene sequence: CDR1 SGHTA, CDR2 FQGTGA. The ends lost 5 bases at V and 1 base at J; junction bases unmatched: 7. This CDR3 is 16 amino acids long.

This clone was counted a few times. The CDR3 loop reads CASSGTSGGANEQFF. For the CDR3, the DNA is TGTGCCAGCAGTGGGACTAGCGGGGGGGCCAATGAGCAGTTCTTC. The chain is built from TRBV6-4 and TRBJ2-1; 15 bases are a match to TRBD2. From germline, CDR1 is MRHNA and CDR2 SNTAGT. J lost 6 bases, V lost 4 bases, and 1 base had no gene match. The CDR3 consists of 15 residues.

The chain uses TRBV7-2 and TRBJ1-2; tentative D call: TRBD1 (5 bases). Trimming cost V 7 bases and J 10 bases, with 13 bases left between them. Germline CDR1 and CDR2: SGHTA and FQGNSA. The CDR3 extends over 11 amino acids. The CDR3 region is CASTFDSLYTF. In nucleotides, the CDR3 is TGTGCCAGCACCTTTGACAGCCTCTACACCTTC.

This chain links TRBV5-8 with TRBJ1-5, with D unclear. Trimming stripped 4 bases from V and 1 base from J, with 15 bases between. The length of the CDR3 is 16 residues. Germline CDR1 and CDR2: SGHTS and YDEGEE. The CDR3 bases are TGTGCCAGCAGCGCCCAGCCGGGTCGGAGCAATCAGCCCCAGCATTTT. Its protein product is CASSAQPGRSNQPQHF.

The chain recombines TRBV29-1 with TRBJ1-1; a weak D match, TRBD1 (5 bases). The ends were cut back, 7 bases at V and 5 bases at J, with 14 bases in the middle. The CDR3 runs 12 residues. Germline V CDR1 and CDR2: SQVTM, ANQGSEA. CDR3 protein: CSGGTGGTEAFF. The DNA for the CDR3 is TGCAGCGGGGGGACGGGGGGTACTGAAGCTTTCTTT.

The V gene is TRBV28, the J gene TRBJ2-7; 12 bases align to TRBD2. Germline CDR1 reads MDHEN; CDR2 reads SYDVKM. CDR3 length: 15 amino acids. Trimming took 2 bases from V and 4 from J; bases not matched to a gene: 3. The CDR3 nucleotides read TGTGCCAGCAGTTTAGTACTAGCGGGGGGTTACGAGCAGTACTTC. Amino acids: CASSLVLAGGYEQYF. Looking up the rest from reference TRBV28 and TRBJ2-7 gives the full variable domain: DVKVTQSSRYLVKRTGEKVFLECVQDMDHENMFWYRQDPGLGLRLIYFSYDVKMKEKGDIPEGYSVSREKKERFSLILESASTNQTSMYLCASSLVLAGGYEQYFGPGTRLTVT.

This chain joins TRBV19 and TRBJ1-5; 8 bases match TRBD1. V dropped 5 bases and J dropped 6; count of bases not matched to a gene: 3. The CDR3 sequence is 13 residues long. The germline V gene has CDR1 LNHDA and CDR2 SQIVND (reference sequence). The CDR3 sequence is CASSQGASQPQHF. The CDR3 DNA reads TGTGCCAGTAGTCAGGGGGCGTCTCAGCCCCAGCATTTT.

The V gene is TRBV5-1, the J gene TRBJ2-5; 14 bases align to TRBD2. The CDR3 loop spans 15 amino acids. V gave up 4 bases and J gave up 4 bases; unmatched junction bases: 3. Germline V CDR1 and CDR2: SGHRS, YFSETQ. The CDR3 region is CASSLGTSGRETQYF. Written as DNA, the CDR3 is TGCGCCAGCAGCCTAGGGACTAGCGGGAGAGAGACCCAGTACTTC.

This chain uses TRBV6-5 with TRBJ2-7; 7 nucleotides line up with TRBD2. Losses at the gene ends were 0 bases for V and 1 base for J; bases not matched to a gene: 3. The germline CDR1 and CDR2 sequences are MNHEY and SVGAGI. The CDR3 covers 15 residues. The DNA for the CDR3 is TGTGCCAGCAGTTACTCGCTAGCGGATTCCTACGAGCAGTACTTC. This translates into CASSYSLADSYEQYF.

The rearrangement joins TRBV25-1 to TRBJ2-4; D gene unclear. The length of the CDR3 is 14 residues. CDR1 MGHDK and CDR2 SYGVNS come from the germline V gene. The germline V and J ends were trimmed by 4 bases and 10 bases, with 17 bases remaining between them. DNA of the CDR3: TGTGCCAGCAGTGGACTTCGTTCCCAAAGTATTCAGTACTTC. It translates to CASSGLRSQSIQYF.